This section outlines one T cell receptor (beta chain) sequence together with its context. A much larger clone is a single base away; this may be a read error. These data are taken from a study of read filtering for tumor transcriptome and immune sequencing. For the study at large: By R-ISS, stages I, II and III held approximately 8, 16 and 7 patients. IR-seq gave about 4.05 to 11 million TCR reads per sample; RNA-seq gave 85 to 1273. DNase treatment preceded whole-transcriptome library preparation.

Sampling of bone marrow took place during active disease in every patient. The V gene lost 0 bases and the J gene lost 0 bases, with 12 bases spanning the gap. Germline CDR1 SGHKS, CDR2 YYEKEE (reference sequence). The CDR3 spans 17 residues. The library was built from roughly 400 ng RNA with molecular barcoded adaptors for alpha/delta and beta/gamma chains. TCRdb reanalysed the reads using MiXCR and keeps one entry per CDR3 protein. The sample holds 100,000 to 150,000 distinct CDR3 sequences, approximately 13% seen once. This TCR was recovered from a donor aged 40 or over with multiple myeloma. Sequenced: a population of CD138-negative cells sorted from bone marrow. The rearrangement joins TRBV5-5 to TRBJ1-4, with D hard to call. The CDR3 region has the DNA TGTGCCAGCAGCTTGGATATAGCGACTGCAACTAATGAAAAACTGTTTTTT. Residues: CASSLDIATATNEKLFF.